The 26 T cell receptor beta chains below all came from one sample that was sequenced in a study of Graves' ophthalmopathy and Graves' hyperthyroidism. The authors amplified TCR beta CDR3 regions, and they did so from RNA transcripts for repertoire sequencing. The workflow started with a first-round RT-PCR run with HTBI primers and then moved on to a second-round multiplex PCR. TCRdb independently ran MiXCR on the multiplex PCR reads; one entry per CDR3 protein. The table has about 740,000 distinct CDR3 sequences, 40% seen once; the top ten hold 44%. The specimen sequenced was peripheral blood. The receptors were gathered from an adult man with Graves' ophthalmopathy.

The V gene is TRBV10-3, the J gene TRBJ1-2, with D tentatively TRBD1 (6 bases). The CDR3 spans 12 residues. Germline CDR1 is ENHRY and CDR2 is SYGVKD. V was clipped by 10 bases and J by 4 bases, with 13 bases between them. CDR3 sequence reads: CATRQDPYGYTF. CDR3 in DNA: TGTGCCACCAGACAGGACCCCTATGGCTACACCTTC.

There are many counts of this clonotype. The V call is TRBV15, the J call TRBJ1-2, with 9 bases lining up with TRBD1. The CDR3 totals 14 residues. Germline V gives CDR1 LNHNV, CDR2 YYDKDF (reference sequence). V gave up 0 bases and J gave up 8 bases; unmatched junction bases: 4. CDR3 in DNA: TGTGCCACCAGCAGAGAGGACAGGGGATCCGGCTACACCTTC. It specifies CATSREDRGSGYTF.

At least ten counts were recorded for this clonotype. The gene calls are TRBV7-2 and TRBJ2-5; 10 bases are a match to TRBD2. Germline-derived CDR1 and CDR2 are SGHTA and FQGNSA. The CDR3 length is 14 residues. The ends lost 6 bases at V and 4 bases at J; junction bases unmatched: 5. In DNA, the CDR3 is TGTGCCAGCAGGATAGCGGGGGGATCAGAGACCCAGTACTTC. It encodes CASRIAGGSETQYF.

This clonotype was counted many times. The rearrangement uses TRBV29-1 and TRBJ2-7; weak D call: TRBD1 (6 bases). Germline V gene lookup returns CDR1 SQVTM and CDR2 ANQGSEA. With 0 bases removed from V and 3 bases from J, the gap between germline ends came to 9 bases. CDR3 length: 13 residues. The CDR3 loop reads CSVEEGQSYEQYF. The CDR3 DNA reads TGCAGCGTTGAAGAAGGACAGAGCTACGAGCAGTACTTC.

At least ten counts were recorded for this clonotype. This sequence joins TRBV10-3 and TRBJ1-1; D gene uncertain. CDR3 length: 13 residues. V was clipped by 0 bases and J by 5 bases, with 7 bases between them. From germline, CDR1 is ENHRY and CDR2 SYGVKD. CDR3 residues: CAISESRETEAFF. Here the CDR3 DNA reads TGTGCCATCAGTGAGTCGAGGGAGACTGAAGCTTTCTTT.

The chain employs TRBV19 and TRBJ1-3; D is unclear. V was trimmed by 9 bases and J by 0 bases, leaving 12 bases between them. The V gene's germline CDR1 is LNHDA and CDR2 SQIVND (reference sequence). This CDR3 contains 14 residues. Here the CDR3 reads CASHAGPSGNTIYF. In nucleotides, the CDR3 is TGTGCCAGCCACGCCGGGCCCTCTGGAAACACCATATATTTT.

V is TRBV19 and J is TRBJ2-5; tentatively, D is TRBD2 (5 bases). The length of the CDR3 is 13 residues. V was cut by 5 bases and J by 6 bases, with 13 bases left in between. Germline V gene lookup returns CDR1 LNHDA and CDR2 SQIVND (reference sequence). The CDR3: CASSAGRQKTQYF. In DNA form, the CDR3 reads TGTGCCAGTAGTGCGGGCAGACAAAAGACCCAGTACTTC.

This clonotype was seen repeatedly, ten times or more. The J gene is TRBJ1-2, the V gene TRBV29-1; D is unclear. Trimming stripped 6 bases from V and 6 bases from J, with 5 bases between. The CDR3 has 9 residues. CDR1 SQVTM and CDR2 ANQGSEA come from the germline V gene. The CDR3 is CSVKDGYTF. Written as DNA, the CDR3 is TGCAGCGTCAAGGATGGCTACACCTTC. Variable domain in full (rest from reference TRBV29-1 and TRBJ1-2): SAVISQKPSRDICQRGTSLTIQCQVDSQVTMMFWYRQQPGQSLTLIATANQGSEATYESGFVIDKFPISRPNLTFSTLTVSNMSPEDSSIYLCSVKDGYTFGSGTRLTVV.

This clonotype was recorded many times. The rearrangement joins TRBV7-3 to TRBJ1-1; D gene uncertain. The CDR3 contains 13 residues. Deletions cut 0 bases from V and 4 bases from J, with 6 bases between. Germline V gene data show CDR1 as SGHTA and CDR2 as FQGTGA. The chain's CDR3 is CASSLTVSTEAFF. The CDR3 nucleotides read TGTGCCAGCAGCTTAACGGTCAGCACTGAAGCTTTCTTT.

The rearrangement uses TRBV24-1 and TRBJ1-5, with TRBD1 as a possible D gene (5 bases). The V gene lost 4 bases and the J gene lost 4 bases, with 16 bases spanning the gap. Germline CDR1 and CDR2: KGHDR and SFDVKD. This CDR3 has 16 residues. CDR3 bases: TGTGCCACCAGTGACCCAGGGTTTCAGGGTAATCAGCCCCAGCATTTT. Protein product: CATSDPGFQGNQPQHF.

This clonotype was observed a handful of times. The gene calls are TRBV13 and TRBJ1-1; 9 nucleotides match TRBD1. This CDR3 is 14 amino acids long. Germline loops: CDR1 PRHDT, CDR2 FYEKMQ (reference sequence). With 0 bases clipped from V and 5 bases from J, the junction kept 1 base outside the gene matches. The CDR3 DNA sequence: TGTGCCAGCAGCTTAGGAGGGACAGGGACTGAAGCTTTCTTT. Its protein is CASSLGGTGTEAFF.

The chain combines TRBV6-5 with TRBJ2-5; possible D gene TRBD2, 5 bases. The CDR3 totals 13 residues. V dropped 7 bases and J dropped 1 base, with 10 bases sitting between them. Germline loops: CDR1 MNHEY, CDR2 SVGAGI. The CDR3 nucleotides read TGTGCCAGCACCACGGACTCCCAAGAGACCCAGTACTTC. Encoded protein: CASTTDSQETQYF.

In its sample, this clonotype was seen many times. The V and J genes are TRBV20-1 and TRBJ2-5, with D uncertain. V lost 5 bases and J 2 bases, leaving 6 bases between the germline ends. The germline V gene has CDR1 DFQATT and CDR2 SNEGSKA (reference sequence). The CDR3 extends over 11 amino acids. As DNA, the CDR3 is TGCAGTGCTCCCAAGCAAGAGACCCAGTACTTC. Its translation is CSAPKQETQYF.

This clonotype has a count of ten or more. V usage is TRBV10-3 and J usage is TRBJ1-2; D may be TRBD1 (5 bases). Germline lookup yields CDR1 ENHRY and CDR2 SYGVKD. This CDR3 is built from 14 residues. Trimming cost V 10 bases and J 4 bases, with 19 bases left between them. The CDR3 DNA follows: TGTGCCAACAAAGGAGGGGCCGAGGCCTATGGCTACACCTTC. This codes for CANKGGAEAYGYTF.

Concerning this clonotype: Possible read error: a much larger clone is one base away. The chain couples TRBV2 to TRBJ2-7, with unresolved D. From germline, CDR1 is SNHLY and CDR2 FYNNEI. This CDR3 is 11 amino acids long. The CDR3 sequence is CASSFRDEQHF. For the CDR3, the DNA is TGTGCCAGCAGTTTCCGTGACGAGCAGCACTTC.

The chain employs TRBV24-1 and TRBJ2-5; 8 nucleotides line up with TRBD1. CDR3 length: 13 residues. The V gene's germline CDR1 is KGHDR and CDR2 SFDVKD. After removal of 7 bases from V and 9 bases from J, the junction contained 9 bases not matched to a gene. CDR3 sequence (DNA): TGTGCCACCAGGATGACAGGGGATCGGGCCCAGTACTTC. This encodes CATRMTGDRAQYF.

The V and J genes are TRBV20-1 and TRBJ1-2, with no clear D. The CDR3 is 14 amino acids. CDR1 and CDR2 (germline): DFQATT, SNEGSKA (reference sequence). Trimming took 0 bases from V and 0 from J, leaving 8 bases between them. The CDR3, as DNA: TGCAGTGCTAGAGAGCCAGGACCTAACTATGGCTACACCTTC. Its protein product is CSAREPGPNYGYTF.

CDR3: CASTGERGQPQHF. As DNA, the CDR3 is TGTGCCAGCACCGGAGAGAGGGGTCAGCCCCAGCATTTT. This sequence joins TRBV2 and TRBJ1-5; D is perhaps TRBD1 (5 bases). The CDR3 sequence is 13 residues long. CDR1 is SNHLY, CDR2 FYNNEI, per germline. With 7 bases removed from V and 6 bases from J, the gap between germline ends came to 13 bases. The variable domain in full, with the rest retrieved from reference TRBV2 and TRBJ1-5, is EPEVTQTPSHQVTQMGQEVILRCVPISNHLYFYWYRQILGQKVEFLVSFYNNEISEKSEIFDDQFSVERPDGSNFTLKIRSTKLEDSAMYFCASTGERGQPQHFGDGTRLSIL.

Details on this clonotype: The junction and the germline gene differ at one end; a read error may be behind it. The V gene is TRBV24-1, the J gene TRBJ1-5; D is perhaps TRBD1 (5 bases). The V gene's germline CDR1 is KGHDR and CDR2 SFDVKD. This CDR3 is built from 14 residues. This chain's CDR3 is CASSLSGLPDPQHF. The CDR3 bases are TGTGCCAGCAGTTTATCGGGACTCCCAGACCCCCAGCATTTT.

This clonotype has a count of ten or more. CDR3: CATWDNWIAAYEQYF. In nucleotides, the CDR3 is TGTGCCACCTGGGACAATTGGATCGCCGCCTACGAGCAGTACTTC. The chain joins TRBV2 to TRBJ2-7; tentatively, D is TRBD1 (6 bases). The CDR3 length is 15 residues. V was clipped by 10 bases and J by 2 bases, with 21 bases between them. Germline assignment: CDR1 SNHLY and CDR2 FYNNEI.

CDR3 coding DNA: TGTGCCAGTAGTCCCGCCAGGGTCCGATTATATGGCTACACCTTC. This sequence encodes CASSPARVRLYGYTF. The chain uses TRBV19 and TRBJ1-2, with D maybe TRBD1 (5 bases). CDR3 length: 15 amino acids. CDR1 is LNHDA, CDR2 SQIVND, per germline (reference sequence). Trimming removed 5 bases from V and 5 bases from J, with 18 bases in between.

This clonotype appeared a single time. CDR3 amino acids: CASGHGGRYEQYF. CDR3 DNA sequence: TGTGCCAGCGGGCACGGTGGGAGATACGAGCAGTACTTC. The chain employs TRBV25-1 and TRBJ2-7, with D possibly TRBD2 on 5 matching bases. The CDR3 consists of 13 residues. Deletions cut 8 bases from V and 4 bases from J, with 15 bases between. Germline loops: CDR1 MGHDK, CDR2 SYGVNS.

V is TRBV15 and J is TRBJ1-4; D is unclear. The CDR3 spans 12 residues. V gave up 1 base and J gave up 8 bases, with 5 bases separating them. The V gene's germline CDR1 is LNHNV and CDR2 YYDKDF (reference sequence). CDR3 sequence: CATSRAGEKLFF. CDR3 in DNA: TGTGCCACCAGCAGAGCCGGGGAAAAACTGTTTTTT.

This clonotype was observed a few times. The V and J genes are TRBV11-2 and TRBJ2-7; a possible D gene is TRBD2 (6 bases). The CDR3 runs 12 residues. The germline V gene encodes CDR1 SGHAT and CDR2 FQNNGV. V dropped 5 bases and J dropped 10 bases, with 15 bases sitting between them. CDR3 bases: TGTGCCAGCAGCCTCTCGGAGGGTCACCAGTACTTC. Translated: CASSLSEGHQYF.

This chain joins TRBV5-4 and TRBJ1-2, with D perhaps matching TRBD1 (5 bases). Germline CDR1 reads SGHNT; CDR2 reads YYREEE (reference sequence). The CDR3 spans 14 residues. Deletions cut 4 bases from V and 6 bases from J, with 16 bases between. The CDR3 here is CASSLRGAGNGYTF. DNA of the CDR3: TGTGCCAGCAGCCTTAGAGGGGCAGGGAATGGCTACACCTTC.

CDR3: CAWSVRLGPNTEAFF. CDR3 sequence (DNA): TGTGCCTGGAGTGTACGTCTTGGACCGAACACTGAAGCTTTCTTT. The chain is built from TRBV19 and TRBJ1-1; D remains unclear. From germline, CDR1 is LNHDA and CDR2 SQIVND (reference sequence). The length of the CDR3 is 15 residues. Trimming removed 11 bases at V and 1 base at J, with 20 bases between.